A single T cell receptor (beta chain) is shown here with its context. The protocol was immunoSEQ multiplex PCR, while the TCRdb copy is restricted to in-frame clones and leaves out a portion. The repertoire holds over 150,000 clones, with about 83% as singletons. These data belong to a study of blood T cell repertoires in COVID-19. Turning to the study itself: Sources were T cells, B-cell-depleted T cells, or PBMCs; the material itself was cDNA or gDNA.

Germline loops: CDR1 LNHDA, CDR2 SQIVND (reference sequence). The CDR3 loop spans 15 amino acids. The V end was cut by 6 bases, the J end by 9 bases, with 21 bases between. The TCR was taken from a woman over 75 with acute or convalescent COVID-19. Source material: peripheral blood. This chain uses TRBV19 with TRBJ2-1; D possibly corresponds to TRBD1 (6 bases). The CDR3 DNA sequence: TGTGCCAGTAGAGACTGGACAGCGCGCGCCGTTGAGCAGTTCTTC. Translating gives CASRDWTARAVEQFF. The complete variable domain, with remaining parts taken from reference TRBV19 and TRBJ2-1, reads DGGITQSPKYLFRKEGQNVTLSCEQNLNHDAMYWYRQDPGQGLRLIYYSQIVNDFQKGDIAEGYSVSREKKESFPLTVTSAQKNPTAFYLCASRDWTARAVEQFFGPGTRLTVL.